These T cell receptor beta chains were read from a single sample in a study of T cell clonotyping in hematopoietic cell transplantation. Profiling relied on immunoSEQ multiplex PCR, and the TCRdb table lists in-frame clones only, not all of them. The sample yields roughly 13,000 clones, 75% to 95% seen once. The material sequenced was peripheral blood mononuclear cells. The receptors were sampled from a man aged 25 to 40 in good health. Some clones in this sample may be carry-over from other donors' samples. Both conserved end residues are part of each CDR3. D genes are given only for firm matches. Size is omitted from some rows. Given values are once, few, many or a class for expanded clones.

j_call: TRBJ2-7; clone_size: NA; d_call: NA; v_call: TRBV6-1; cdr3_nt: TGTGCCAGCAGTGAAGCCGCTTACTACGAGCAGTACTTC; cdr3_aa: CASSEAAYYEQYF
j_call: TRBJ2-2; clone_size: NA; d_call: TRBD2; v_call: TRBV30; cdr3_nt: TGTGCCTGGGGAAAGGGACTAGCGGTAACAACGGGGACCGGGGAGCTGTTTTTT; cdr3_aa: CAWGKGLAVTTGTGELFF
j_call: TRBJ1-1; clone_size: NA; d_call: NA; v_call: TRBV7-9; cdr3_nt: TGTGCCAGCAGCTTACAGGGCCCTGAAGCTTTCTTT; cdr3_aa: CASSLQGPEAFF
j_call: TRBJ1-1; clone_size: NA; d_call: NA; v_call: TRBV7-2; cdr3_nt: TGTGCCAGCAGCTCCGCGCAGGTAGGGAACACTGAAGCTTTCTTT; cdr3_aa: CASSSAQVGNTEAFF
j_call: TRBJ2-7; clone_size: NA; d_call: TRBD1; v_call: TRBV10-3; cdr3_nt: TGTGCCATCAGTGAGCAGGACAGGGGCGGCAACGAGCAGTACTTC; cdr3_aa: CAISEQDRGGNEQYF
j_call: TRBJ2-1; clone_size: few; d_call: NA; v_call: TRBV12-5; cdr3_nt: TGTGCTAGTGGTTTGCCACGCGCGGATGAGCAGTTCTTC; cdr3_aa: CASGLPRADEQFF
j_call: TRBJ1-4; clone_size: NA; d_call: TRBD1; v_call: TRBV5-4; cdr3_nt: TGTGCCAGCAGCTTGGGGGGACAGGCGGAAAAACTGTTTTTT; cdr3_aa: CASSLGGQAEKLFF
j_call: TRBJ1-1; clone_size: NA; d_call: NA; v_call: TRBV5-1; cdr3_nt: TGCGCCAGCAGCGCCATGACAGTAGACACTGAAGCTTTCTTT; cdr3_aa: CASSAMTVDTEAFF
j_call: TRBJ2-2; clone_size: NA; d_call: TRBD2; v_call: TRBV9; cdr3_nt: TGTGCCAGCAGCGTAGGGGGACTAGATGTCACCGGGGAGCTGTTTTTT; cdr3_aa: CASSVGGLDVTGELFF
j_call: TRBJ2-1; clone_size: NA; d_call: NA; v_call: TRBV9; cdr3_nt: TGTGCCAGCAGCTCGAGCGGTAGGCGACACTCCTACAATGAGCAGTTCTTC; cdr3_aa: CASSSSGRRHSYNEQFF
j_call: TRBJ2-7; clone_size: NA; d_call: NA; v_call: TRBV7-8; cdr3_nt: TGTGCCAGCAGCTGGAGGACACAGAGCTCCTACGAGCAGTACTTC; cdr3_aa: CASSWRTQSSYEQYF
j_call: TRBJ2-5; clone_size: once; d_call: TRBD2; v_call: TRBV29-1; cdr3_nt: TGCAGCGCAGCTGGAGGCGGGGGGCGGGAGACCCAGTACTTC; cdr3_aa: CSAAGGGGRETQYF
j_call: TRBJ2-2; clone_size: NA; d_call: NA; v_call: TRBV13; cdr3_nt: TGTGCCAGCAGCCGGGACACGGCCGGGGAGCTGTTTTTT; cdr3_aa: CASSRDTAGELFF
j_call: TRBJ1-2; clone_size: few; d_call: NA; v_call: TRBV11-2; cdr3_nt: TGTGCCAGCAGCTCGTTAAATTCTCGTGCCAGGGCGAACTATGGCTACACCTTC; cdr3_aa: CASSSLNSRARANYGYTF
j_call: TRBJ1-2; clone_size: NA; d_call: NA; v_call: TRBV27; cdr3_nt: TGTGCCAGCAGTCGGGACGGGAACTATGGCTACACCTTC; cdr3_aa: CASSRDGNYGYTF
j_call: TRBJ1-5; clone_size: NA; d_call: NA; v_call: TRBV2; cdr3_nt: TGTGCCAGCACTAACGACGGCAGCAATCAGCCCCAGCATTTT; cdr3_aa: CASTNDGSNQPQHF
j_call: TRBJ1-4; clone_size: NA; d_call: NA; v_call: TRBV2; cdr3_nt: TGTGCCAGACAGGGTACTAATGAAAAACTGTTTTTT; cdr3_aa: CARQGTNEKLFF
j_call: TRBJ2-3; clone_size: NA; d_call: NA; v_call: TRBV5-4; cdr3_nt: TGTGCCAGCAGCTTCCGGGCCGGCACAGATACGCAGTATTTT; cdr3_aa: CASSFRAGTDTQYF
j_call: TRBJ1-5; clone_size: NA; d_call: TRBD1; v_call: TRBV4-1; cdr3_nt: TGCGCCAGCAGCCTGGACAGGGGGAATCAGCCCCAGCATTTT; cdr3_aa: CASSLDRGNQPQHF
j_call: TRBJ2-5; clone_size: NA; d_call: NA; v_call: TRBV11-2; cdr3_nt: TGTGCCAGCAGCAGTTCGGGGAGGGAGACCCAGTACTTC; cdr3_aa: CASSSSGRETQYF
j_call: TRBJ2-4; clone_size: NA; d_call: NA; v_call: TRBV9; cdr3_nt: TGTGCCAGCAGCGTAGGGGGACAGCGGGCGGGAAACATTCAGTACTTC; cdr3_aa: CASSVGGQRAGNIQYF
j_call: TRBJ2-7; clone_size: NA; d_call: NA; v_call: TRBV19; cdr3_nt: TGTGCCAGTAGTATAGGAGGAATCAGCTACGAGCAGTACTTC; cdr3_aa: CASSIGGISYEQYF
j_call: TRBJ1-2; clone_size: NA; d_call: NA; v_call: TRBV30; cdr3_nt: TGTGCCTGGAGTGTCTTTATCGTTACGGAGGACTATGGCTACACCTTC; cdr3_aa: CAWSVFIVTEDYGYTF
j_call: TRBJ2-1; clone_size: NA; d_call: NA; v_call: TRBV6-5; cdr3_nt: TGTGCCAGCAGTTACTCGATCAGCAATGAGCAGTTCTTC; cdr3_aa: CASSYSISNEQFF
j_call: TRBJ1-1; clone_size: NA; d_call: NA; v_call: TRBV9; cdr3_nt: TGTGCCAGCAGCGTAGGGATGAACACTGAAGCTTTCTTT; cdr3_aa: CASSVGMNTEAFF
j_call: TRBJ1-6; clone_size: NA; d_call: TRBD1; v_call: TRBV9; cdr3_nt: TGTGCCAGCAGCGTTGACAGGGGATCGGGTAATTCACCCCTCCACTTT; cdr3_aa: CASSVDRGSGNSPLHF
j_call: TRBJ2-3; clone_size: NA; d_call: TRBD1; v_call: TRBV11-3; cdr3_nt: TGTGCCAGCAGCCTTGACAGGGTAGATACGCAGTATTTT; cdr3_aa: CASSLDRVDTQYF
j_call: TRBJ2-3; clone_size: NA; d_call: TRBD2; v_call: TRBV6-5; cdr3_nt: TGTGCCAGCAAGGACGGCGGGGGGGGCACAGATACGCAGTATTTT; cdr3_aa: CASKDGGGGTDTQYF
j_call: TRBJ2-3; clone_size: NA; d_call: NA; v_call: TRBV7-9; cdr3_nt: TGTGCCAGCAGCTTAGGTAGTCAGTACTATGGCACAGATACGCAGTATTTT; cdr3_aa: CASSLGSQYYGTDTQYF
j_call: TRBJ1-2; clone_size: NA; d_call: NA; v_call: TRBV19; cdr3_nt: TGTGCCAGTAGCCTGTTCGGCGTTACCTATGCTAACTATGGCTACACCTTC; cdr3_aa: CASSLFGVTYANYGYTF
j_call: TRBJ1-5; clone_size: NA; d_call: TRBD1; v_call: TRBV5-5; cdr3_nt: TGTGCCAGCAGCGAGGACAGGGGTTTCAATCAGCCCCAGCATTTT; cdr3_aa: CASSEDRGFNQPQHF
j_call: TRBJ2-7; clone_size: NA; d_call: TRBD2; v_call: TRBV4-3; cdr3_nt: TGCGCCAGCAGCCAGACAAAGACTAGCGGCTCCTACGAGCAGTACTTC; cdr3_aa: CASSQTKTSGSYEQYF
j_call: TRBJ1-4; clone_size: NA; d_call: NA; v_call: TRBV30; cdr3_nt: TGTGCCTGGACGAAACGACAGTCCCTATTCGAAAAACTGTTTTTT; cdr3_aa: CAWTKRQSLFEKLFF
j_call: TRBJ1-2; clone_size: NA; d_call: NA; v_call: TRBV6-5; cdr3_nt: TGTGCCAGCAGTTACTCGGCAGGGAATGGCTATGGCTACACCTTC; cdr3_aa: CASSYSAGNGYGYTF
j_call: TRBJ2-7; clone_size: NA; d_call: NA; v_call: TRBV5-6; cdr3_nt: TGTGCCAGCAGCTTGGGGCCCGAGCAGTACTTC; cdr3_aa: CASSLGPEQYF
j_call: TRBJ2-2; clone_size: NA; d_call: TRBD2; v_call: TRBV7-8; cdr3_nt: TGTGCCAGCAGCGCAGGCGCCTTCCTAGCGGACACCGGGGAGCTGTTTTTT; cdr3_aa: CASSAGAFLADTGELFF
j_call: TRBJ2-5; clone_size: NA; d_call: NA; v_call: TRBV27; cdr3_nt: TGTGCCAGCAGTTTAACCCCCAAAGAGACCCAGTACTTC; cdr3_aa: CASSLTPKETQYF
j_call: TRBJ2-7; clone_size: NA; d_call: TRBD1; v_call: TRBV11-2; cdr3_nt: TGTGCCAGCAGCAGAGGACAGGGGGCATCCTACGAGCAGTACTTC; cdr3_aa: CASSRGQGASYEQYF
j_call: TRBJ2-1; clone_size: NA; d_call: NA; v_call: TRBV11-2; cdr3_nt: TGTGCCAGCACCCGCGCAGGTGAGCAGTTCTTC; cdr3_aa: CASTRAGEQFF
j_call: TRBJ1-5; clone_size: once; d_call: NA; v_call: TRBV19; cdr3_nt: TGTGCCAGTAGCCCATATGGGGACTACGGAAATCAGCCCCAGCATTTT; cdr3_aa: CASSPYGDYGNQPQHF
j_call: TRBJ2-5; clone_size: NA; d_call: NA; v_call: TRBV4-2; cdr3_nt: TGTGCCAGCAGCCAGGCCCAAGGGGGGTTAAGAGGGGAGACCCAGTACTTC; cdr3_aa: CASSQAQGGLRGETQYF
j_call: TRBJ1-5; clone_size: NA; d_call: NA; v_call: TRBV27; cdr3_nt: TGTGCCAGCGGTTTTTACTATCAGCCCCAGCATTTT; cdr3_aa: CASGFYYQPQHF
j_call: TRBJ1-2; clone_size: NA; d_call: NA; v_call: TRBV5-5; cdr3_nt: TGTGCCAGCAGCTTGGTTCCGGGGTCTAACTATGGCTACACCTTC; cdr3_aa: CASSLVPGSNYGYTF
j_call: TRBJ1-4; clone_size: NA; d_call: TRBD1; v_call: TRBV2; cdr3_nt: TGTGCCAGCAGACAGGGGTCGGAGAATGAAAAACTGTTTTTT; cdr3_aa: CASRQGSENEKLFF
j_call: TRBJ2-5; clone_size: NA; d_call: TRBD1; v_call: TRBV29-1; cdr3_nt: TGCAGCGGTCAGGGGGCTCAAGAGACCCAGTACTTC; cdr3_aa: CSGQGAQETQYF
j_call: TRBJ2-7; clone_size: few; d_call: NA; v_call: TRBV7-9; cdr3_nt: TGTGCCAGCAGCTCCGGACAGATCTATTACGAGCAGTACTTC; cdr3_aa: CASSSGQIYYEQYF
j_call: TRBJ1-1; clone_size: NA; d_call: NA; v_call: TRBV7-2; cdr3_nt: TGTGCCAGCAGCCTACGACACAACACTGAAGCTTTCTTT; cdr3_aa: CASSLRHNTEAFF
j_call: TRBJ2-5; clone_size: NA; d_call: NA; v_call: TRBV6-6; cdr3_nt: TGTGCCAGCAGTTACTCAGAAGGGGGTTCCCAAGAGACCCAGTACTTC; cdr3_aa: CASSYSEGGSQETQYF
j_call: TRBJ1-2; clone_size: NA; d_call: NA; v_call: TRBV2; cdr3_nt: TGTGCCAGCACTGTCCCGGACGGGAAGGATGGCTACACCTTC; cdr3_aa: CASTVPDGKDGYTF
j_call: TRBJ2-1; clone_size: NA; d_call: TRBD2; v_call: TRBV4-3; cdr3_nt: TGCGCCAGCAGCCTTCGACCTTTAGCGGGAGGGTCCTACAATGAGCAGTTCTTC; cdr3_aa: CASSLRPLAGGSYNEQFF
j_call: TRBJ1-1; clone_size: NA; d_call: NA; v_call: TRBV11-1; cdr3_nt: TGTGCCCGGGGGTGGGGAAACACTGAAGCTTTCTTT; cdr3_aa: CARGWGNTEAFF